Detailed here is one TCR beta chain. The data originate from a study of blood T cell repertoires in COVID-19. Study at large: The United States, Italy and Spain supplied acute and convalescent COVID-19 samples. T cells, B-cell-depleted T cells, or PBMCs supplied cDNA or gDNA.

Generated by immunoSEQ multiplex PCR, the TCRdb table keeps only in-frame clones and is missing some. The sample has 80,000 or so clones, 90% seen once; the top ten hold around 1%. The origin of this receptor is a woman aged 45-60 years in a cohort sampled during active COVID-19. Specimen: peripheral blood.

The CDR3 sequence is CASSVFLASEFNEQFF. CDR3 coding DNA: TGTGCCAGTAGTGTATTCCTGGCTAGCGAATTCAATGAGCAGTTCTTC. The chain has TRBV19 and TRBJ2-1; TRBD2 might be the D (6 bases). CDR3 size: 16 residues. The V end lost 5 bases, the J end lost 6 bases, and 20 bases lay between the germline ends. Germline V gives CDR1 LNHDA, CDR2 SQIVND (reference sequence).